The rows below give T cell receptor beta chains drawn from one sample of a study of blood T cell repertoires in COVID-19. Only in-frame clones appear in the TCRdb table, and some are missing; sequencing was by immunoSEQ multiplex PCR. The sample holds fewer than 350,000 clones, under 90% seen once. The sample comprised peripheral blood. All receptors derive from a woman in her sixties with active or convalescent COVID-19. Both conserved end residues are part of each CDR3. A D gene is named only where the DNA matches it firmly. Clone size is shown for a subset of rows, as once, few, many or a class of expanded clone.

>.|TRBV3-1/TRBV3-2|TRBJ1-5|.
TGTGCCAGCAGCCAAGTCCCCGGGGGTAGCAATCAGCCCCAGCATTTT
CASSQVPGGSNQPQHF
>TRBD1|TRBV5-1|TRBJ2-7|once
TGCGCCAGCAGCTCGCGCCGGGACAGGGGGGCCCACGAGCAGTACTTC
CASSSRRDRGAHEQYF
>.|TRBV6-6|TRBJ1-5|few
TGTGCCAGCAGTTACGGCCCCGCGGAACGGCCCCAGCATTTT
CASSYGPAERPQHF
>.|TRBV24-1|TRBJ2-3|.
TGTGCATCCCAGAGCTCTAGAGGAACGCAGTATTTT
CASQSSRGTQYF
>.|TRBV19|TRBJ1-1|many
TGTGCCAGTAATGGGGGGAAAACAAACACTGAAGCTTTCTTT
CASNGGKTNTEAFF
>.|TRBV10-3|TRBJ1-1|.
TGTGCCATCATGACGGCCCTAGACACTGAAGCTTTCTTT
CAIMTALDTEAFF
>TRBD1|TRBV30|TRBJ1-2|.
TGTGCCTCCCCTCCGTTGACAGGGGGTGGGTATGGCTACACCTTC
CASPPLTGGGYGYTF
>.|TRBV27|TRBJ2-7|.
TGTGCCAGCAGTTTATCGATAGGGGTACCCCCCTACGAGCAGTACTTC
CASSLSIGVPPYEQYF
>.|TRBV21-1|TRBJ1-4|.
TGTGCCAGCAGCAAAGGACTCATGGATGAAAAACTGTTTTTT
CASSKGLMDEKLFF
>TRBD1|TRBV19|TRBJ1-4|.
TGTGCCAGTTGGGACAGGGACGAAAAACTGTTTTTT
CASWDRDEKLFF
>.|TRBV13|TRBJ2-7|once
TGTGCCAGCAGCTCTTTACCACAGTACGAGCAGTACTTC
CASSSLPQYEQYF
>TRBD2|TRBV7-2|TRBJ2-7|few
TGTGCCAGCAGCTTCCTTAGCGGGGGCCGCTACGAGCAGTACTTC
CASSFLSGGRYEQYF
>.|TRBV2|TRBJ1-6|.
TGTGCCAGCACACTTCGGCAGGGCCAGTCACCCCTCCACTTT
CASTLRQGQSPLHF
>.|TRBV5-1|TRBJ1-1|.
TGCGCCAGCAGCTTTAATAGGAACACTGAAGCTTTCTTT
CASSFNRNTEAFF